The present entry profiles one TCR beta chain with its context. Its specificity is not known. The data are from a study of shared clonotypes between healthy human individuals. This CDR3 is built from 15 residues. V trimming: 2 bases; J trimming: 5 bases; junction bases outside the gene matches: 7. Germline V gene sequence: CDR1 SGHDT, CDR2 YYEEEE. Produced via immunoSEQ multiplex PCR; TCRdb's table is partial and in-frame only. This sample has hundreds of thousands of clones; around 96% occur once, and the top ten carry about 0.22%. Study-wide results and limits: Shared across a few donors were roughly 5.3% of the naive CD4 clonotypes.

The naive CD8 population came from CD45RO-negative cells selected for CCR7, without terminally differentiated effector memory CD45RA+ cells. Sequencing was performed on naive CD8+ T cells sorted from blood. The J gene is TRBJ2-5, the V gene TRBV5-6, with 9 bases fitting TRBD2. This TCR was recovered from a man under 40 in good health. CDR3 sequence reads: CASSFAGGPGETQYF. For the CDR3, the DNA is TGTGCCAGCAGCTTTGCGGGAGGGCCGGGGGAGACCCAGTACTTC. Variable domain in full (rest from reference TRBV5-6 and TRBJ2-5): DAGVTQSPTHLIKTRGQQVTLRCSPKSGHDTVSWYQQALGQGPQFIFQYYEEEERQRGNFPDRFSGHQFPNYSSELNVNALLLGDSALYLCASSFAGGPGETQYFGPGTRLLVL.